Described below is a single T cell receptor (beta chain) sequence and its context. The data derive from a study of patients and donors after allogeneic stem cell transplantation. Germline lookup yields CDR1 DFQATT and CDR2 SNEGSKA (reference sequence). After removal of 5 bases from V and 0 bases from J, the junction contained 2 bases not matched to a gene. The CDR3 runs 16 residues. TCRdb fed the RT-PCR reads into MiXCR, producing one record per CDR3 protein. The sample has a few hundred thousand distinct CDR3 sequences, around two fifths seen once. The chain is built from TRBV20-1 and TRBJ2-6, with 12 bases fitting TRBD2. The TCR sequence derives from a human donor who was either an allogeneic HSCT recipient or a stem cell or donor lymphocyte infusion donor (not recorded which). It is not recorded whose cells these are; they may come from a transplant donor. The material sequenced was blood, either unsorted or a sorted T cell fraction (not recorded which). The CDR3 loop is CSAGGLAGSGANVLTF. The DNA for the CDR3 is TGCAGTGCTGGGGGACTAGCGGGCTCTGGGGCCAACGTCCTGACTTTC.